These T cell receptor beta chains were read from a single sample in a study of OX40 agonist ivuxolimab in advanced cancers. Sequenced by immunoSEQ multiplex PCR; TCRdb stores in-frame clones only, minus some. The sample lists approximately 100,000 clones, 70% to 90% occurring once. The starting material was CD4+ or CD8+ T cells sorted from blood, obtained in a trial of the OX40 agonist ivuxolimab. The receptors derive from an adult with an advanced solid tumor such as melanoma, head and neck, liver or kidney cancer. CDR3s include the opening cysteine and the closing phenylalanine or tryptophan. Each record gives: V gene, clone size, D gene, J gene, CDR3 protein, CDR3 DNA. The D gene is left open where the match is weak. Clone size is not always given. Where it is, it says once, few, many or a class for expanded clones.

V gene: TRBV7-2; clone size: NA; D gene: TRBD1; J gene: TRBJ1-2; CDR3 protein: CASSQDRGQWGYTF; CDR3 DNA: TGTGCCAGCAGCCAGGACAGGGGGCAGTGGGGCTACACCTTC
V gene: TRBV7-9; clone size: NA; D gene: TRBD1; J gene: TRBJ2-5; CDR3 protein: CASSLAGTGETQYF; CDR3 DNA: TGTGCCAGCAGCTTAGCGGGGACAGGAGAGACCCAGTACTTC
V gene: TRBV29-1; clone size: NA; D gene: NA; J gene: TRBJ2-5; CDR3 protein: CSVQSTRSKTQYF; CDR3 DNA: TGCAGCGTACAGTCCACGAGGAGTAAGACCCAGTACTTC
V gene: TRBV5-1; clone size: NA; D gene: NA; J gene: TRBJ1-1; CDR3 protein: CASSLRSVQGSTEAFF; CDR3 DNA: TGCGCCAGCAGCTTAAGGTCAGTCCAAGGCAGCACTGAAGCTTTCTTT
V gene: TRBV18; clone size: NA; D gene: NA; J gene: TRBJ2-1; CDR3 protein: CASSSLSQGNEQFF; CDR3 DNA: TGTGCCAGCTCATCCCTCTCCCAGGGCAATGAGCAGTTCTTC
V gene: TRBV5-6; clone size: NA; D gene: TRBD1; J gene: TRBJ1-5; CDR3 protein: CASSYRDRGGEPQHF; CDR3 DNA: TGTGCCAGCAGCTATCGTGACAGGGGTGGCGAGCCCCAGCATTTT
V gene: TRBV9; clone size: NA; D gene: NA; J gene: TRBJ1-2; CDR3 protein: CASSVAEGRNYGYTF; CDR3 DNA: TGTGCCAGCAGCGTAGCTGAAGGCAGGAACTATGGCTACACCTTC
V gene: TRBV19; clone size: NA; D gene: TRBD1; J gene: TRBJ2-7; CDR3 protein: CASSRQGVFTTLGEQYF; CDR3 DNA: TGTGCCAGTAGTCGGCAGGGGGTTTTTACTACCCTGGGGGAGCAGTACTTC
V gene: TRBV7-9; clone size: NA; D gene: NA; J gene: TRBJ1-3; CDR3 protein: CASSLAGEGRNTIYF; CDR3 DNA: TGTGCCAGCAGCTTAGCGGGAGAGGGTAGAAACACCATATATTTT
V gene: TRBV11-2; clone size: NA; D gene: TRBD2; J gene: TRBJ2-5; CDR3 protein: CASASGVSLETQYF; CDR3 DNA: TGTGCCAGCGCTAGCGGGGTTTCTCTAGAGACCCAGTACTTC
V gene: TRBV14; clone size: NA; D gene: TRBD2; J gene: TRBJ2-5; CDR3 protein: CASSQGLAGVRVAQYF; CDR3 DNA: TGTGCCAGCAGCCAAGGACTAGCGGGGGTTCGCGTGGCCCAGTACTTC
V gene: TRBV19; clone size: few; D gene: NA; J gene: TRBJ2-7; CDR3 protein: CASRRQSNYEQYF; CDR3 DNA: TGTGCCAGTAGGAGACAGAGTAACTACGAGCAGTACTTC
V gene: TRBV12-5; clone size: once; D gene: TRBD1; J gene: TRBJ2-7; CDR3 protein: CASASRTGIYEQYF; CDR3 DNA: TGTGCTAGTGCCTCCCGGACAGGGATTTACGAGCAGTACTTC
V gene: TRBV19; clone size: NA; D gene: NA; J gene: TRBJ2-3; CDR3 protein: CASIPPGGTDTQYF; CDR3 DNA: TGTGCCAGTATTCCCCCCGGGGGCACAGATACGCAGTATTTT
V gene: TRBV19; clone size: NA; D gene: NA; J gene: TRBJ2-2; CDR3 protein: CASSIEGLAPNTGELFF; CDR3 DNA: TGTGCCAGTAGTATAGAGGGGCTAGCCCCGAACACCGGGGAGCTGTTTTTT
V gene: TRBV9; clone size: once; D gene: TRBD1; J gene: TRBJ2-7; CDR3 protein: CASSVGGQGASEQYF; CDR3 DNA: TGTGCCAGCAGCGTAGGAGGACAGGGGGCGAGTGAGCAGTACTTC
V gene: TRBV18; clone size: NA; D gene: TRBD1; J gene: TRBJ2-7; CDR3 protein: CASSPPLLGQGGTYEQYF; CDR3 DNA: TGTGCCAGCTCACCACCTCTCTTGGGACAGGGGGGTACCTACGAGCAGTACTTC
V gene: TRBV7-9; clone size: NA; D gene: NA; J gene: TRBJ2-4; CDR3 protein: CASSPGTGIQYF; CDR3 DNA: TGTGCCAGCAGCCCGGGGACCGGCATTCAGTACTTC
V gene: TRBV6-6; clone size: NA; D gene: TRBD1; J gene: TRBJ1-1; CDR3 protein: CASSPDRGRLAFF; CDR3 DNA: TGTGCCAGCAGTCCAGACAGGGGGCGCCTAGCTTTCTTT
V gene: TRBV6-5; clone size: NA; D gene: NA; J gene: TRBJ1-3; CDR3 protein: CASSYSSARGNTIYF; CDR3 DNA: TGTGCCAGCAGTTACTCGAGCGCCAGGGGAAACACCATATATTTT
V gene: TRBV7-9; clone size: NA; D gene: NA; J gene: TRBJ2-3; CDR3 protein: CASSWGGPSTDTQYF; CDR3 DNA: TGTGCCAGCAGCTGGGGGGGCCCTAGCACAGATACGCAGTATTTT
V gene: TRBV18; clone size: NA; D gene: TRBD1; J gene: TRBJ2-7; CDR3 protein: CASSPGTGYEQYF; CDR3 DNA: TGTGCCAGCTCACCAGGGACAGGATACGAGCAGTACTTC
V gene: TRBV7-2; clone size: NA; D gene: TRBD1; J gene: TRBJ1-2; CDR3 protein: CASSAQQGNYGYTF; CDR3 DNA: TGTGCCAGCAGCGCCCAACAGGGGAACTATGGCTACACCTTC
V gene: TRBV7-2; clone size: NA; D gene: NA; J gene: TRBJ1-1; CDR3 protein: CASSPEGGVGGTEAFF; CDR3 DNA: TGTGCCAGCAGCCCGGAGGGGGGCGTCGGGGGAACTGAAGCTTTCTTT
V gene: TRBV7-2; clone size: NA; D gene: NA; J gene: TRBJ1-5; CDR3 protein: CASSLATVGTDSNQPQHF; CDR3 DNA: TGTGCCAGCAGCTTAGCCACAGTGGGGACCGATAGCAATCAGCCCCAGCATTTT
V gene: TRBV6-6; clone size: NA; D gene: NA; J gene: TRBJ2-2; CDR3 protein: CASSSRLGELFF; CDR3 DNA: TGTGCCAGCAGTTCCAGGTTGGGGGAGCTGTTTTTT
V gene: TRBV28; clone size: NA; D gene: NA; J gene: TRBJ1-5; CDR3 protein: CASSSDINGNQPQHF; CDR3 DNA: TGTGCCAGCAGTTCGGACATTAACGGCAATCAGCCCCAGCATTTT
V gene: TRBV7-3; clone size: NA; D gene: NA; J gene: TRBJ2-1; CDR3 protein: CASSVIGGRNEQFF; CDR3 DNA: TGTGCCAGCAGCGTAATAGGGGGGCGGAATGAGCAGTTCTTC
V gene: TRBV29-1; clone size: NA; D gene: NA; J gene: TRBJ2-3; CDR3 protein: CSVEQGGADTQYF; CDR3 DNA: TGCAGCGTTGAACAGGGGGGTGCAGATACGCAGTATTTT
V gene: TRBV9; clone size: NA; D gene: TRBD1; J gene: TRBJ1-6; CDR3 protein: CASSETGFSYNSPLHF; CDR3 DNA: TGTGCCAGCAGCGAGACAGGGTTCTCCTATAATTCACCCCTCCACTTT
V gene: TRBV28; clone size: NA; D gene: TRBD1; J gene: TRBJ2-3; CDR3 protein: CASPPRDRGSTDTQYF; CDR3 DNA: TGTGCCAGCCCACCCCGGGACAGGGGAAGCACAGATACGCAGTATTTT
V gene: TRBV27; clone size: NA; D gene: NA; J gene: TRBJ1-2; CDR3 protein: CASSLLRDTYGYTF; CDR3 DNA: TGTGCCAGCAGTCTGCTTAGGGACACCTATGGCTACACCTTC
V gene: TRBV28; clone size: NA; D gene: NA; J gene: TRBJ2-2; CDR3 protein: CASTLSDRITGELFF; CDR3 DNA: TGTGCCAGCACTTTGTCGGACAGAATAACGGGGGAGCTGTTTTTT
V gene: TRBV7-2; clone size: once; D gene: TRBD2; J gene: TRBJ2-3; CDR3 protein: CASSLIWRGVAGETDTQYF; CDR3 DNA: TGTGCCAGCAGCTTAATATGGCGTGGAGTAGCGGGGGAGACAGATACGCAGTATTTT
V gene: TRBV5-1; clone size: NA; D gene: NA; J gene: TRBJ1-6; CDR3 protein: CASSLDSVNSPLHF; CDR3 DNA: TGCGCCAGCAGCTTAGACAGTGTTAATTCACCCCTCCACTTT
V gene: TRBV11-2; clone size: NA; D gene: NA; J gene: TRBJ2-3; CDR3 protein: CASSRGNTQYF; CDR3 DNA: TGTGCCAGCAGCAGGGGAAATACGCAGTATTTT
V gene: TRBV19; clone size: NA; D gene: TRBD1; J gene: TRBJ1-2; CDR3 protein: CASRYATGNGLDTF; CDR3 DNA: TGTGCCAGTAGGTACGCGACAGGGAATGGTTTAGACACCTTC
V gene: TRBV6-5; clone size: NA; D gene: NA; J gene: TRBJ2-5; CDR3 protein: CASSYSLMAGRETQYF; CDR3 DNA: TGTGCCAGCAGTTACTCGTTGATGGCGGGGAGAGAGACCCAGTACTTC
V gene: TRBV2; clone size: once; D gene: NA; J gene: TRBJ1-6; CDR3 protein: CASVSSRDSPLHF; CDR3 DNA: TGTGCCAGCGTAAGCAGCAGGGATTCACCCCTCCACTTT
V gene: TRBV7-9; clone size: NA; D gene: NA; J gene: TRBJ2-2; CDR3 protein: CASSLLTSDGELFF; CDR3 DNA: TGTGCCAGCAGCTTACTGACCAGTGACGGGGAGCTGTTTTTT
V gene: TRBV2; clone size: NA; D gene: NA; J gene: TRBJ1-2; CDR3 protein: CASQDSLIYGYTF; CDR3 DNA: TGTGCCAGCCAGGACAGTTTAATCTATGGCTACACCTTC
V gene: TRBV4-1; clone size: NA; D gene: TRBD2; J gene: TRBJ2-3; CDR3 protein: CASSSPLAGGPDTQYF; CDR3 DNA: TGCGCCAGCAGCTCTCCCCTAGCGGGGGGGCCAGATACGCAGTATTTT
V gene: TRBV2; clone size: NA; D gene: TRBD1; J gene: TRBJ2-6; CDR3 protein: CASITGVAGANVLTF; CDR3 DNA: TGTGCCAGTATCACAGGGGTAGCTGGGGCCAACGTCCTGACTTTC
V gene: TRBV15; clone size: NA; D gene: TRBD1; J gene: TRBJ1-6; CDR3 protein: CATSSRRAGTVNSPLHF; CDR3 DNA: TGTGCCACCAGCTCACGAAGGGCTGGGACAGTCAATTCACCCCTCCACTTT
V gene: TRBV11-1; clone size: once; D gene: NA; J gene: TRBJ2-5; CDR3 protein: CASSSRRGETQYF; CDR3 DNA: TGTGCCAGCAGCTCTCGTCGGGGAGAGACCCAGTACTTC
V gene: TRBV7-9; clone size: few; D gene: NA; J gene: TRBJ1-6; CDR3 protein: CASSPITSLHF; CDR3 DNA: TGTGCCAGCAGCCCCATAACGTCCCTCCACTTT